The 23 T cell receptor beta chains below were found in one sample sequenced in a study of cytomegalovirus exposure and HLA in healthy donors. Vbeta (60) and Jbeta (13) primers were used in the PCR. Sequencing was performed with immunoSEQ multiplex PCR; in TCRdb, only in-frame clones are kept and a portion is missing. The sample consists of 95,000 to 150,000 clones, about 85% of them appearing once. Specimen: PBMCs. The receptors derive from a man aged 18 to 35 in good health and CMV-seropositive.

The rearrangement uses TRBV5-6 and TRBJ1-2; D perhaps matches TRBD1 (5 bases). CDR1 is SGHDT and CDR2 is YYEEEE in the germline V gene. The CDR3 is 15 amino acids. The V gene lost 6 bases and the J gene lost 4 bases, with 19 bases spanning the gap. The CDR3 nucleotides read TGTGCCAGCACCCCTTTGGTGGGGCTCTCCTATGGCTACACCTTC. Translation gives CASTPLVGLSYGYTF.

This rearrangement joins TRBV5-1 to TRBJ2-5, with D possibly matching TRBD2 (5 bases). The CDR3 runs to 16 residues. CDR1 and CDR2 from the germline V gene are SGHRS and YFSETQ. Trimming left V 0 bases short and J 2 bases short, with 14 bases between. CDR3: CASSLGGGPVQETQYF. CDR3 DNA sequence: TGCGCCAGCAGCTTGGGTGGCGGGCCGGTACAAGAGACCCAGTACTTC.

The chain's CDR3 is CASRTGTMMLSSYEQYF. The CDR3 nucleotides read TGTGCCAGCAGGACCGGGACTATGATGTTATCATCCTACGAGCAGTACTTC. The gene calls are TRBV6-4 and TRBJ2-7, with 7 bases lining up with TRBD2. From germline, CDR1 is MRHNA and CDR2 SNTAGT. J gave up 1 base and V 6 bases, and 15 bases lay outside the gene matches. The CDR3 has 17 residues.

The sample holds a few counts of this clone. The chain employs TRBV7-9 and TRBJ1-1; 7 bases match TRBD1. The junction had 5 bases not matched to a gene; V was cut back by 4 bases and J by 3 bases. Germline CDR1 reads SEHNR; CDR2 reads FQNEAQ (reference sequence). This CDR3 is 14 amino acids long. In DNA, the CDR3 is TGTGCCAGCAGCTCACAGGGGAAAGACACTGAAGCTTTCTTT. Its protein is CASSSQGKDTEAFF. The full variable domain, rest sourced from reference TRBV7-9 and TRBJ1-1, is DTGVSQNPRHKITKRGQNVTFRCDPISEHNRLYWYRQTLGQGPEFLTYFQNEAQLEKSRLLSDRFSAERPKGSFSTLEIQRTEQGDSAMYLCASSSQGKDTEAFFGQGTRLTVV.

The CDR3 here is CASSYGRPGTEAFF. The CDR3, as DNA: TGTGCCAGCAGTTACGGCCGCCCGGGCACTGAAGCTTTCTTT. The rearrangement uses TRBV6-6 and TRBJ1-1; D gene unclear. Germline assignment: CDR1 MNHNY and CDR2 SVGAGI (reference sequence). The CDR3 is 14 residues long. V lost 2 bases and J 4 bases, leaving 11 bases between the germline ends.

Only one count was recorded for this clone. The rearrangement uses TRBV7-2 and TRBJ2-3; 7 bases are shared with TRBD2. The CDR3 runs 17 residues. The trim removed 0 bases at V and 2 bases at J, leaving 8 bases unmatched. The germline gives CDR1 SGHTA, CDR2 FQGNSA. The CDR3 sequence is CASSLARPGTNTDTQYF. As DNA, the CDR3 is TGTGCCAGCAGCTTAGCACGCCCCGGGACTAACACAGATACGCAGTATTTT.

V usage is TRBV10-3 and J usage is TRBJ2-2, with 9 bases identical to TRBD2. CDR1 is ENHRY and CDR2 is SYGVKD in the germline V gene. The CDR3 spans 19 residues. Trimming removed 0 bases from V and 4 bases from J; junction bases left unmatched: 12. This CDR3 reads CAISESSLAGLGGTGELFF. The DNA for the CDR3 is TGTGCCATCAGTGAGTCGAGCCTAGCGGGACTTGGAGGCACCGGGGAGCTGTTTTTT.

This clone is judged medium-sized (0.01 to 0.1%). V gene TRBV25-1 combines with J gene TRBJ2-3; no clear D. This CDR3 has 14 residues. Trimming pared 4 bases from V and 1 base from J, leaving 9 bases between. Germline V gene lookup returns CDR1 MGHDK and CDR2 SYGVNS. CDR3 bases: TGTGCCAGCAGTGGCGGAAAGGGCACAGATACGCAGTATTTT. The encoded protein is CASSGGKGTDTQYF.

In its sample, this clone was seen a few times. The chain is built from TRBV6-5 and TRBJ2-7, with 9 bases lining up with TRBD2. The CDR3 runs 16 residues. V was clipped by 2 bases and J by 2 bases; unmatched bases: 7. Germline lookup yields CDR1 MNHEY and CDR2 SVGAGI. CDR3 amino acids: CASSYRFLAGTYEQYF. The CDR3 DNA is TGTGCCAGCAGTTACAGATTCCTAGCGGGAACCTACGAGCAGTACTTC.

The genes are TRBV6-1 and TRBJ1-1; D is perhaps TRBD1 (5 bases). V lost 2 bases and J lost 1, with 17 bases in between. In germline, CDR1 is MNHNS, CDR2 SASEGT. The CDR3 totals 17 residues. CDR3 residues: CASSESPIGHKNTEAFF. The CDR3 DNA sequence: TGTGCCAGCAGTGAAAGCCCCATTGGACACAAGAACACTGAAGCTTTCTTT.

This rearrangement joins TRBV9 to TRBJ1-2; 9 nucleotides line up with TRBD1. The CDR3 is 14 amino acids. The germline V gene has CDR1 SGDLS and CDR2 YYNGEE. J was trimmed by 5 bases and V by 7 bases; bases with no gene match: 9. The CDR3 protein is CASGTGTGWYGYTF. Written as DNA, the CDR3 is TGTGCCAGCGGAACCGGGACAGGGTGGTATGGCTACACCTTC.

This clone showed up just a few times. The J gene is TRBJ2-2, the V gene TRBV11-2, with D maybe TRBD2 (5 bases). V lost 4 bases and J 3 bases, leaving 12 bases between the germline ends. Germline lookup yields CDR1 SGHAT and CDR2 FQNNGV. This CDR3 has 15 residues. The CDR3: CASSSVREHTGELFF. The CDR3 DNA is TGTGCCAGCAGCTCCGTTCGGGAACACACCGGGGAGCTGTTTTTT.

This chain connects TRBV6-5 to TRBJ2-7; 9 nucleotides agree with TRBD1. The junction had 4 bases not matched to a gene; V was cut back by 7 bases and J by 3 bases. Germline lookup yields CDR1 MNHEY and CDR2 SVGAGI. The CDR3 is made up of 13 amino acids. The CDR3 sequence is CASNKGQGYEQYF. The CDR3 DNA sequence: TGTGCCAGCAATAAGGGACAGGGCTACGAGCAGTACTTC.

The genes are TRBV7-2 and TRBJ2-5; 12 bases match TRBD2. CDR3 length: 15 amino acids. CDR1 and CDR2 from the germline V gene are SGHTA and FQGNSA. Germline trimming cut 4 bases from V and 3 bases from J; bases unmatched to any gene: 3. The CDR3 spells CASSSSGRGEETQYF. DNA of the CDR3: TGTGCCAGCAGCTCTAGCGGGAGGGGCGAAGAGACCCAGTACTTC. Complete variable domain (other parts from reference TRBV7-2 and TRBJ2-5): GAGVSQSPSNKVTEKGKDVELRCDPISGHTALYWYRQSLGQGLEFLIYFQGNSAPDKSGLPSDRFSAERTGGSVSTLTIQRTQQEDSAVYLCASSSSGRGEETQYFGPGTRLLVL.

This rearrangement joins TRBV10-3 to TRBJ1-1, with 7 bases fitting TRBD1. CDR3 length: 15 amino acids. Germline V CDR1 and CDR2: ENHRY, SYGVKD. V was clipped by 9 bases and J by 5 bases; unmatched bases: 15. CDR3 sequence reads: CAICKDRLSTTEAFF. CDR3 DNA sequence: TGTGCCATTTGTAAGGACAGGCTTAGTACGACTGAAGCTTTCTTT.

The chain has TRBV5-4 and TRBJ1-5; 9 bases match TRBD1. Germline CDR1 reads SGHNT; CDR2 reads YYREEE (reference sequence). Trimming removed 4 bases from V and 6 bases from J; junction bases left unmatched: 14. The CDR3 runs 17 residues. CDR3 DNA: TGTGCCAGCAGCCGCGTCCCGGGACAGGGTAGTACTCAGCCCCAGCATTTT. Protein product: CASSRVPGQGSTQPQHF.

The rearrangement links TRBV21-1 to TRBJ2-7; the table's D gene call, TRBD1, was not cross checked with the DNA. TRBV21-1 has pseudogene status. The CDR3 extends over 16 amino acids. The CDR3 loop is CASSNRSGTGNHEQYF. CDR3 sequence (DNA): TGTGCCAGCAGCAACCGTTCCGGGACAGGGAACCACGAGCAGTACTTC.

The chain links TRBV14 to TRBJ1-2, with 8 bases matching TRBD1. V was pared by 4 bases and J by 3 bases, with 7 bases of the junction left unmatched. Germline loops: CDR1 SGHDN, CDR2 FVKESK. This CDR3 spans 15 amino acids. The CDR3 bases are TGTGCCAGCAGCCCCTGGACAGGGACCGACTATGGCTACACCTTC. This codes for CASSPWTGTDYGYTF. Drawing the rest from reference TRBV14 and TRBJ1-2, the complete variable domain is EAGVTQFPSHSVIEKGQTVTLRCDPISGHDNLYWYRRVMGKEIKFLLHFVKESKQDESGMPNNRFLAERTGGTYSTLKVQPAELEDSGVYFCASSPWTGTDYGYTFGSGTRLTVV.

The J gene is TRBJ1-1, the V gene TRBV5-4, with D perhaps matching TRBD1 (6 bases). The germline V gene has CDR1 SGHNT and CDR2 YYREEE (reference sequence). The CDR3 covers 14 residues. The V end was cut by 4 bases, the J end by 3 bases, with 13 bases between. The CDR3 protein is CASSRDNGDTEAFF. CDR3 DNA sequence: TGTGCCAGCAGCCGGGACAATGGGGACACTGAAGCTTTCTTT.

The rearrangement links TRBV30 to TRBJ2-3; D not resolved. With 0 bases removed from V and 5 bases from J, the gap between germline ends came to 3 bases. CDR1 and CDR2 (germline): GTSNPN, SVGIG (reference sequence). The CDR3 is made up of 11 amino acids. The CDR3 sequence is CAWSVQDTQYF. CDR3 sequence (DNA): TGTGCCTGGAGTGTCCAAGATACGCAGTATTTT.

This rearrangement joins TRBV7-2 to TRBJ1-1, with 8 bases that match TRBD1. This CDR3 spans 14 amino acids. With 2 bases clipped from V and 5 bases from J, the junction kept 4 bases outside the gene matches. CDR1 SGHTA and CDR2 FQGNSA come from the germline V gene. The CDR3 sequence: CASSLTGGRTEAFF. The CDR3 DNA reads as TGTGCCAGCAGCTTAACAGGGGGACGGACTGAAGCTTTCTTT.

The V call is TRBV19, the J call TRBJ1-6; no firm D call. The V gene lost 3 bases and the J gene lost 0 bases, with 15 bases spanning the gap. CDR1 is LNHDA, CDR2 SQIVND, per germline (reference sequence). The CDR3 runs 18 residues. CDR3 coding DNA: TGTGCCAGTAGTATTTTCTACCCGTCCGGCTCCTATAATTCACCCCTCCACTTT. This sequence encodes CASSIFYPSGSYNSPLHF.

The chain couples TRBV7-2 to TRBJ1-1, with D unresolved. Between the trimmed V and J ends, which lost 4 bases and 0 bases, there was a span of 6 bases. Germline V gene lookup returns CDR1 SGHTA and CDR2 FQGNSA. This CDR3 contains 13 residues. As DNA, the CDR3 is TGTGCCAGCAGCTCGGGAGTGAACACTGAAGCTTTCTTT. Its protein product is CASSSGVNTEAFF. Looking up the rest from reference TRBV7-2 and TRBJ1-1 gives the full variable domain: GAGVSQSPSNKVTEKGKDVELRCDPISGHTALYWYRQSLGQGLEFLIYFQGNSAPDKSGLPSDRFSAERTGGSVSTLTIQRTQQEDSAVYLCASSSGVNTEAFFGQGTRLTVV.